The clone carrying this TCR beta chain was seen more than once but under ten times. Sequenced by immunoSEQ multiplex PCR; TCRdb stores in-frame clones only, minus some. The table shows 40,000 to 60,000 clones, with 65% to 90% occurring only once. This sample was taken from a study of T cells in localized non-small cell lung cancer. Germline V gene data show CDR1 as SGDLS and CDR2 as YYNGEE. With 0 bases removed from V and 5 bases from J, the gap between germline ends came to 12 bases. CDR3 size: 14 residues. This sequence was found in a man aged 40 to 75 with stage III lung adenocarcinoma. Specimen: peripheral blood mononuclear cells, collected before any cancer treatment. The chain is built from TRBV9 and TRBJ2-7; tentative D call: TRBD2 (6 bases). CDR3 in amino acids: CASSVGTTLNEQYF. CDR3 DNA sequence: TGTGCCAGCAGCGTAGGGACTACCCTCAACGAGCAGTACTTC.